This T cell receptor (beta chain) was retrieved from a study of follicular helper T cells after annual influenza vaccination. The time point: 2015-2016 season, pre-vaccination. Donors with HIV/AIDS, active malignancy, immunomodulators or active illness were excluded. The CDR3 is 16 residues long. With 0 bases removed from V and 12 bases from J, the gap between germline ends came to 23 bases. Germline V gene data show CDR1 as SGHKS and CDR2 as YYEKEE (reference sequence). TCRdb keeps only in-frame clones here, not all; method: immunoSEQ multiplex PCR. The data contain some 10,000 clones, approximately 81% of them singletons.

This TCR was recovered from an adult who received the influenza vaccine. The chain recombines TRBV5-5 with TRBJ2-3; D may correspond to TRBD1 or TRBD2 (5 bases each). The sample here was CXCR5+ CD38- circulating T follicular helper cells from blood, taken on the day of influenza vaccination. Regarding subset: circulating Tfh, non-naive CD4+CXCR5+PD-1+ (ICOS+CD38+ or ICOS-CD38-). The CDR3 here is CASSLGQLFQRISQYF. CDR3 coding DNA: TGTGCCAGCAGCTTGGGACAGCTCTTCCAGCGGATAAGCCAGTATTTT.